These 26 T cell receptor beta chains share one sample of origin, sequenced in a study of T-cell memory formation after mild COVID-19. TCRdb independently ran MiXCR on the 5' RACE reads; one entry per CDR3 protein. This sample has roughly 380,000 distinct CDR3 sequences, with over 25% found just once. Sequenced: PBMCs or a T cell subset sorted from them (not recorded which). These receptors were obtained from an adult woman who had mild COVID-19 (a few samples of this study predate the infection). Cell type and time point are not known.

The gene calls are TRBV20-1 and TRBJ1-5; D is undetermined. The CDR3 has 15 amino acids. V lost 1 base and J lost 0, with 10 bases in between. The germline V gene has CDR1 DFQATT and CDR2 SNEGSKA (reference sequence). CDR3 DNA: TGCAGTGCTAGAGGGGCGGGAGTTAGCAATCAGCCCCAGCATTTT. Translating it yields CSARGAGVSNQPQHF.

This clonotype has only a few counts. The chain's CDR3 is CASRDGQGSYNEQFF. The DNA for the CDR3 is TGTGCCAGCAGAGACGGACAGGGCTCCTACAATGAGCAGTTCTTC. This sequence joins TRBV12-3 or TRBV12-4 and TRBJ2-1, with 8 bases aligning to TRBD1. The CDR3 loop spans 15 amino acids. V trimming: 6 bases; J trimming: 0 bases; junction bases outside the gene matches: 4.

The CDR3 DNA is TGTGCCAGCAGTTTCGGGACAGGCAAAATTCCTAATGAAAAACTGTTTTTT. Translating gives CASSFGTGKIPNEKLFF. The V gene is TRBV12-3 or TRBV12-4, the J gene TRBJ1-4; 8 nucleotides line up with TRBD1. V lost 3 bases, J lost 3 bases, and 9 bases stayed unmatched. The CDR3 extends over 17 amino acids.

The chain has TRBV7-8 and TRBJ2-7; D gene ambiguous. With 4 bases removed from V and 5 bases from J, the gap between germline ends came to 9 bases. This CDR3 is built from 12 residues. Germline V gene sequence: CDR1 SGHVS, CDR2 FQNEAQ. The CDR3 nucleotides read TGTGCCAGCAGCTCCAGCTTCCACGAGCAGTACTTC. Translating gives CASSSSFHEQYF.

CDR3 loop: CSARRGTRPNTEAFF. CDR3 DNA: TGCAGTGCTAGACGCGGGACGAGGCCGAACACTGAAGCTTTCTTT. The gene calls are TRBV20-1 and TRBJ1-1; D possibly corresponds to TRBD1 (5 bases). The CDR3 consists of 15 residues. The germline V gene encodes CDR1 DFQATT and CDR2 SNEGSKA (reference sequence). Trimming removed 2 bases from V and 1 base from J, with 14 bases in between.

This chain joins TRBV19 and TRBJ1-5; maybe TRBD1 (6 bases). CDR1 and CDR2 (germline): LNHDA, SQIVND (reference sequence). The CDR3 length is 19 residues. Trimming pared 0 bases from V and 3 bases from J, leaving 21 bases between. The CDR3 DNA reads as TGTGCCAGTAGTATAGATACCTGGCGAACACAGGGTGTCAATCAGCCCCAGCATTTT. It is translated as CASSIDTWRTQGVNQPQHF.

There are a few counts of this clonotype. The chain combines TRBV6-1 with TRBJ2-3; D may be TRBD2 (5 bases). This CDR3 comprises 15 residues. Germline V gene data show CDR1 as MNHNS and CDR2 as SASEGT. With 6 bases removed from V and 4 bases from J, the gap between germline ends came to 17 bases. The CDR3 nucleotides read TGTGCCAGCAGCGATCTACCCCGGACTGCAGATACGCAGTATTTT. Protein: CASSDLPRTADTQYF.

V usage is TRBV13 and J usage is TRBJ2-2; TRBD2 matches 10 bases. The trim removed 4 bases at V and 9 bases at J, leaving 29 bases unmatched. Germline V lookup: CDR1 PRHDT, CDR2 FYEKMQ (reference sequence). The CDR3 extends over 22 amino acids. The CDR3 DNA follows: TGTGCCAGCAGCTCCTGGGCCGGGACTAGCGTACGTGACAAGGGAAAAAGCAGGGAGCTGTTTTTT. Protein sequence: CASSSWAGTSVRDKGKSRELFF.

The rearrangement uses TRBV12-3 or TRBV12-4 and TRBJ2-3; TRBD2 is a possible D gene (6 bases). CDR3 length: 17 amino acids. Trimming removed 5 bases from V and 2 bases from J, with 20 bases in between. Written as DNA, the CDR3 is TGTGCCAGCAGTCCCTTCCTGGGGCGGGGATACACAGATACGCAGTATTTT. Translated, it gives CASSPFLGRGYTDTQYF.

This clonotype has just a few counts. The rearrangement links TRBV7-2 to TRBJ2-5; TRBD1 is a possible D gene (5 bases). CDR1 and CDR2 from the germline V gene are SGHTA and FQGNSA. Between the trimmed V and J ends, which lost 8 bases and 4 bases, there was a span of 11 bases. The CDR3 is 12 amino acids. The CDR3: CASGSGRETQYF. The CDR3, as DNA: TGTGCCAGCGGTTCAGGGCGAGAGACCCAGTACTTC.

The chain links TRBV14 to TRBJ2-3; TRBD2 is a possible D gene (5 bases). Germline loops: CDR1 SGHDN, CDR2 FVKESK. This CDR3 region has 17 residues. V was cut by 4 bases and J by 1 base, with 18 bases left in between. The CDR3 DNA reads as TGTGCCAGCAGCCTTCTTCGCGGGTCATGGGGCACAGATACGCAGTATTTT. It specifies CASSLLRGSWGTDTQYF.

The gene calls are TRBV20-1 and TRBJ1-5; unclear D gene. This CDR3 has 11 residues. Trimming pared 6 bases from V and 6 bases from J, leaving 9 bases between. The V gene's germline CDR1 is DFQATT and CDR2 SNEGSKA (reference sequence). This CDR3 reads CSAANTQPQHF. CDR3 sequence (DNA): TGCAGTGCAGCTAACACTCAGCCCCAGCATTTT.

This clonotype was recorded a few times. The chain joins TRBV2 to TRBJ2-7; D perhaps matches TRBD2 (6 bases). The CDR3 length is 13 residues. With 10 bases removed from V and 0 bases from J, the gap between germline ends came to 13 bases. Germline CDR1 reads SNHLY; CDR2 reads FYNNEI. CDR3 DNA: TGTGCCACCAGAGCGGGCCACTCCTACGAGCAGTACTTC. It is translated as CATRAGHSYEQYF.

This chain joins TRBV11-2 and TRBJ1-4, with D perhaps TRBD1 (6 bases). CDR3 length: 15 residues. Germline CDR1 and CDR2: SGHAT and FQNNGV. Trimming took off 0 bases at V and 7 bases at J, with 12 bases between the two ends. The CDR3 nucleotides read TGTGCCAGCAGCTTAGAGGGGGCGATGGGTGAAAAACTGTTTTTT. Its protein product is CASSLEGAMGEKLFF.

This clonotype came up a few times. The V call is TRBV25-1, the J call TRBJ2-3; D gene uncertain. The length of the CDR3 is 13 residues. CDR1 is MGHDK, CDR2 SYGVNS, per germline. Trimming cost V 3 bases and J 0 bases, with 4 bases left between them. The CDR3 region is CASSDGSTDTQYF. In nucleotides, the CDR3 is TGTGCCAGCAGTGATGGCAGCACAGATACGCAGTATTTT.

V is TRBV7-3 and J is TRBJ2-3; TRBD2 matches 9 bases. From germline, CDR1 is SGHTA and CDR2 FQGTGA. There are 15 residues in the CDR3. With V trimmed by 2 bases and J by 5 bases, 5 bases remained unmatched. The DNA for the CDR3 is TGTGCCAGCAGCTTAGTAGCGGGAGTAGGAGATACGCAGTATTTT. Encoded protein: CASSLVAGVGDTQYF.

The chain is built from TRBV15 and TRBJ1-1; D might be TRBD1 (6 bases). Looked up from germline, CDR1 is LNHNV and CDR2 is YYDKDF (reference sequence). V gave up 0 bases and J gave up 4 bases, with 12 bases separating them. This CDR3 spans 15 amino acids. The CDR3 sequence: CATSRESGVVTEAFF. CDR3 in DNA: TGTGCCACCAGCAGAGAATCAGGGGTTGTCACTGAAGCTTTCTTT.

This clonotype occurred many times. One end of the junction fails to match germline, which may point to a read error. This sequence joins TRBV14 and TRBJ2-7, with a weak D call TRBD1 (6 bases). The germline gives CDR1 SGHDN, CDR2 FVKESK. There are 13 residues in the CDR3. CDR3 loop: CASSQVSVGGQHF. DNA for the CDR3: TGTGCCAGCAGCCAAGTCAGTGTAGGGGGTCAGCACTTC.

The CDR3 region is CASSYGGGGELFF. The CDR3, as DNA: TGTGCCAGCAGCTACGGGGGGGGCGGGGAGCTGTTTTTT. The chain has TRBV6-5 and TRBJ2-2; TRBD2 agrees at 8 bases. With V trimmed by 6 bases and J by 7 bases, 4 bases remained unmatched. This CDR3 contains 13 residues. Germline-derived CDR1 and CDR2 are MNHEY and SVGAGI.

This clonotype was seen many times. This rearrangement joins TRBV5-1 to TRBJ1-1; D ambiguous. Trimming removed 1 base at V and 5 bases at J, with 12 bases between. The length of the CDR3 is 14 residues. The V gene's germline CDR1 is SGHRS and CDR2 YFSETQ. The CDR3 reads CASSLPSHGTEAFF. Written as DNA, the CDR3 is TGCGCCAGCAGCTTGCCTTCACATGGAACTGAAGCTTTCTTT. Combining the CDR3 with reference TRBV5-1 and TRBJ1-1 gives the whole variable domain KAGVTQTPRYLIKTRGQQVTLSCSPISGHRSVSWYQQTPGQGLQFLFEYFSETQRNKGNFPGRFSGRQFSNSRSEMNVSTLELGDSALYLCASSLPSHGTEAFFGQGTRLTVV.

The J gene is TRBJ1-1, the V gene TRBV29-1, with TRBD1 as a possible D gene (6 bases). Germline-derived CDR1 and CDR2 are SQVTM and ANQGSEA. The CDR3 is 13 amino acids. V lost 4 bases and J 3 bases, leaving 12 bases between the germline ends. The CDR3 sequence is CSVAGGADTEAFF. The CDR3 region has the DNA TGCAGCGTTGCCGGGGGGGCAGACACTGAAGCTTTCTTT.

The V gene is TRBV5-5, the J gene TRBJ2-1, with 9 bases identical to TRBD2. CDR1 and CDR2 from the germline V gene are SGHKS and YYEKEE (reference sequence). V lost 3 bases and J lost 4; bases outside the gene matches: 8. CDR3 size: 16 residues. CDR3 sequence: CASSWAGTSSYNEQFF. The CDR3 DNA reads as TGTGCCAGCAGCTGGGCAGGGACTAGCTCTTACAATGAGCAGTTCTTC.

In DNA form, the CDR3 reads TGTGCCAGCAGCCCCGCCGGACAGTACGAGCAGTACTTC. Protein sequence: CASSPAGQYEQYF. The chain has TRBV13 and TRBJ2-7, with a weak D call TRBD1 (6 bases). With 5 bases removed from V and 4 bases from J, the gap between germline ends came to 12 bases. The CDR3 totals 13 residues. Germline CDR1 and CDR2: PRHDT and FYEKMQ (reference sequence).

The chain has TRBV4-2 and TRBJ2-2, with 11 bases identical to TRBD1. V lost 4 bases, J lost 4 bases, and 5 bases stayed unmatched. Germline values: CDR1 LGHNA, CDR2 YNFKEQ. The CDR3 extends over 16 amino acids. CDR3 nucleotide sequence: TGTGCCAGCAGCCCCCGGGACAGGGGGTCCACCGGGGAGCTGTTTTTT. Translation gives CASSPRDRGSTGELFF.

CDR3 residues: CASSPDRNTDTQYF. The CDR3 DNA is TGTGCCAGCAGCCCGGACAGGAACACAGATACGCAGTATTTT. V is TRBV7-2 and J is TRBJ2-3, with 7 bases lining up with TRBD1. Germline loops: CDR1 SGHTA, CDR2 FQGNSA. The CDR3 consists of 14 residues. V shed 5 bases, J shed 2 bases, and the junction held 4 bases outside the gene matches.

This clonotype was seen only a few times. The V call is TRBV24-1, the J call TRBJ2-5; 9 bases fit TRBD1. CDR1 is KGHDR, CDR2 SFDVKD, per germline. This CDR3 is 13 amino acids long. The V and J ends lost 7 bases and 6 bases, in that order; junction bases with no gene match: 5. CDR3 residues: CATSTGGLKTQYF. The CDR3 coding sequence is TGTGCCACCAGCACAGGGGGCTTGAAGACCCAGTACTTC.